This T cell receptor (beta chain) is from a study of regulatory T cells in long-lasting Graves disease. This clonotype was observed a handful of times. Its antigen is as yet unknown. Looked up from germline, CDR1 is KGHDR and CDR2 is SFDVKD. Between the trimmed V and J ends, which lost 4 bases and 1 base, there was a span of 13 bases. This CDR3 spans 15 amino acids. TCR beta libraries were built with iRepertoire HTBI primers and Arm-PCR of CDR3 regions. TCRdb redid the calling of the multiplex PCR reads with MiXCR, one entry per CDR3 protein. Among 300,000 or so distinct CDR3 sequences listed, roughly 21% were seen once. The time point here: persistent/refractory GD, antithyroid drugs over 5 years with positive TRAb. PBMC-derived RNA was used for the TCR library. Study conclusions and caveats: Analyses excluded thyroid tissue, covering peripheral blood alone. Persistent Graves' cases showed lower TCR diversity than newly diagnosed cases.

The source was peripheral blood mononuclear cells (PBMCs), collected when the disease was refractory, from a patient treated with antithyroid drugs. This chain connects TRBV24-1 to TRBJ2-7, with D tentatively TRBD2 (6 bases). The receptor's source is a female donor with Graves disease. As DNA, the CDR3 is TGTGCCACCAGTGACACCGGTAGCGGATCCTACGAGCAGTACTTC. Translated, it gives CATSDTGSGSYEQYF.